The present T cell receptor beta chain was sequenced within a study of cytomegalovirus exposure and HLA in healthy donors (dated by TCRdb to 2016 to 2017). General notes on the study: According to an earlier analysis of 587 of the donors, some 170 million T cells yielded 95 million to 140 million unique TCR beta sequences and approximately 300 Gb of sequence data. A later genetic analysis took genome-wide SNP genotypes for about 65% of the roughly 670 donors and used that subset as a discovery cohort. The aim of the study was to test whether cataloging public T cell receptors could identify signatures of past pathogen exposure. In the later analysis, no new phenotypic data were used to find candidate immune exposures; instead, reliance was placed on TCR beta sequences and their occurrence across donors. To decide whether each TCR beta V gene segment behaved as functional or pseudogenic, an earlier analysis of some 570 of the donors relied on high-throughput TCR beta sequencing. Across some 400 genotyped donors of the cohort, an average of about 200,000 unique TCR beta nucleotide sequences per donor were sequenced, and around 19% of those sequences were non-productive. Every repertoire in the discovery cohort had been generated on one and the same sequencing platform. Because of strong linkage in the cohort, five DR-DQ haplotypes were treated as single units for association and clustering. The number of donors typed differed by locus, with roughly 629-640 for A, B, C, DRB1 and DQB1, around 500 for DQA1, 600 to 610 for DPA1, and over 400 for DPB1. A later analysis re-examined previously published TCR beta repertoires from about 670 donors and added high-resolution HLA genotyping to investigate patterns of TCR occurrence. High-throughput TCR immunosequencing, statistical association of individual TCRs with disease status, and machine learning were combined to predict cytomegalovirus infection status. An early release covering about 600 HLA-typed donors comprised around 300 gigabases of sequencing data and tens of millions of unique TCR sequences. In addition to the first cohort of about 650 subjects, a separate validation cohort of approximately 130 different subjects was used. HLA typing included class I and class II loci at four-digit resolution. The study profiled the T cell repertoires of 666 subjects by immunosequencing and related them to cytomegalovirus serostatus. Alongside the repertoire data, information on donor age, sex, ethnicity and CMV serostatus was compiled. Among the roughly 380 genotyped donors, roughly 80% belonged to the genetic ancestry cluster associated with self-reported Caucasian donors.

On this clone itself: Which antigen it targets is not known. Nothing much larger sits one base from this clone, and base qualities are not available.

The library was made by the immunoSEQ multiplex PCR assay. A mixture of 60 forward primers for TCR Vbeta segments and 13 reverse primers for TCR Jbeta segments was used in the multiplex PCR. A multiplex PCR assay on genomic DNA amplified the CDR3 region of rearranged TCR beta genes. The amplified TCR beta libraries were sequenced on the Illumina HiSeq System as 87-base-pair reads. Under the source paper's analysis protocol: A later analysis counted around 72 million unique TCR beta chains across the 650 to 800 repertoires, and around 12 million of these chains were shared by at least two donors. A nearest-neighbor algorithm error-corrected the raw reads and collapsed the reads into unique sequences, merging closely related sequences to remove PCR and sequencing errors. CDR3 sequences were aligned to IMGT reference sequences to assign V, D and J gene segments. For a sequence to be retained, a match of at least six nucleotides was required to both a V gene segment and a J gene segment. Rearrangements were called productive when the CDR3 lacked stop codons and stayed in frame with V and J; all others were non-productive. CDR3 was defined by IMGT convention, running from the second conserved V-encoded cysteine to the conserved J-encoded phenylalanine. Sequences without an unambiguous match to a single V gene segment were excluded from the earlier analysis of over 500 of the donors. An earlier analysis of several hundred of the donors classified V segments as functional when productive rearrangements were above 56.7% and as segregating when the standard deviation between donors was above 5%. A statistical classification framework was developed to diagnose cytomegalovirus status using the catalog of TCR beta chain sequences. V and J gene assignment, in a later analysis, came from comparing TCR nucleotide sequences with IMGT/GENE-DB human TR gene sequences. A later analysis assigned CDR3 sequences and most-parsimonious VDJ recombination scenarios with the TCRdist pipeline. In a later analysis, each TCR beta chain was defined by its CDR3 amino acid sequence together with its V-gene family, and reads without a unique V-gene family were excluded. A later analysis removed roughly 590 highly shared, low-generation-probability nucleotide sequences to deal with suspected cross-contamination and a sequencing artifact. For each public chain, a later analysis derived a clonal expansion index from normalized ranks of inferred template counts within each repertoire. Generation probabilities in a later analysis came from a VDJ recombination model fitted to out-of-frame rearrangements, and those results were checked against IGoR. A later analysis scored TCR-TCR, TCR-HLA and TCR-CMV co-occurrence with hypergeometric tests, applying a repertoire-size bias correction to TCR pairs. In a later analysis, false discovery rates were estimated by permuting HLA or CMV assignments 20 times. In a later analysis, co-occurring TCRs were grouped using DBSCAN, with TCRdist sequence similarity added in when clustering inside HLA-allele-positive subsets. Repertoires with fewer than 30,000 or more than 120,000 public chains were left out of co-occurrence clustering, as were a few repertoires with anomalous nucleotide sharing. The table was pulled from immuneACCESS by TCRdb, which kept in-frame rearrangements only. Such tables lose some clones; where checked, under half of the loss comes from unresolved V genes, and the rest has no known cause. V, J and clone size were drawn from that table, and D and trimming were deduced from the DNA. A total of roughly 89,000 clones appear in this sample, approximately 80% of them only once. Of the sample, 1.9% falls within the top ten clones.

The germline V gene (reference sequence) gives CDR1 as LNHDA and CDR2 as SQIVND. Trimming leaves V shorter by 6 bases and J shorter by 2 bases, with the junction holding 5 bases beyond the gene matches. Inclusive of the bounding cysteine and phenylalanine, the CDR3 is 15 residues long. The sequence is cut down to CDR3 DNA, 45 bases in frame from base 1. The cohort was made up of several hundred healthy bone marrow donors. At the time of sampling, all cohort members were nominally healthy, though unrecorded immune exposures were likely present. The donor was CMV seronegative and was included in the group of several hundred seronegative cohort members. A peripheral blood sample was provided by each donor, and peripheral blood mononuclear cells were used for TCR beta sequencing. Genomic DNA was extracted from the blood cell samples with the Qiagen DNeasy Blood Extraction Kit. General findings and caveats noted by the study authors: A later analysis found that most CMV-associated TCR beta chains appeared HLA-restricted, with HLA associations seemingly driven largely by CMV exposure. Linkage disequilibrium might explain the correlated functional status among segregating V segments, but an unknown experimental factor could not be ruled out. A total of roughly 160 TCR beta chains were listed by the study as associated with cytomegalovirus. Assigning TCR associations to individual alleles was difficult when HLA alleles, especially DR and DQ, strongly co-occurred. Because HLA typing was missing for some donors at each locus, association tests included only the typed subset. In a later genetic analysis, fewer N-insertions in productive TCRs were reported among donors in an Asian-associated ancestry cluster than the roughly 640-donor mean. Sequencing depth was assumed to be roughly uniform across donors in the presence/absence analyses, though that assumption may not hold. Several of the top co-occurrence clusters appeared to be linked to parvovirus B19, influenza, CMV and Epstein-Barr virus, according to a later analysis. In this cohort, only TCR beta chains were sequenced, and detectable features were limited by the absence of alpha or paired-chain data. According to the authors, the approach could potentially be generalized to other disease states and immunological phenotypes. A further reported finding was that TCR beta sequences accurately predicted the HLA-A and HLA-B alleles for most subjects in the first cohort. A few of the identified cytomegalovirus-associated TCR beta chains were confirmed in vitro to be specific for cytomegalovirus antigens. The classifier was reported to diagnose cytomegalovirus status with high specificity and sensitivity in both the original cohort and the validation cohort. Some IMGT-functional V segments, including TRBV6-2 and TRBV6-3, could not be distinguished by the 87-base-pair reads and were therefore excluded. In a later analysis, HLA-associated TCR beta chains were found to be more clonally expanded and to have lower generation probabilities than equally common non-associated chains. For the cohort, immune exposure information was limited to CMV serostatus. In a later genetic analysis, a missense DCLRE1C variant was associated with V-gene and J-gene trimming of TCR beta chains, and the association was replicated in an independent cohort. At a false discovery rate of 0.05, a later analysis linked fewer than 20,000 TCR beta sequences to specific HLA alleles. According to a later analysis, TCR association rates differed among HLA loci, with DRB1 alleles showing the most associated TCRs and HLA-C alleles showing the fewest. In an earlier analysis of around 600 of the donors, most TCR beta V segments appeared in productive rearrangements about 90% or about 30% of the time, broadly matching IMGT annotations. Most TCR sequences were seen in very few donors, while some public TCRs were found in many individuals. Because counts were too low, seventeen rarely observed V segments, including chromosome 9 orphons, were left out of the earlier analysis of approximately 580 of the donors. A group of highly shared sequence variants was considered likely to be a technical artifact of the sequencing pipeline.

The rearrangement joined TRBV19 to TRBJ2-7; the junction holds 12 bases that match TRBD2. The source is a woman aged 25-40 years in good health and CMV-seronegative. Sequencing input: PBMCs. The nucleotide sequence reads TGTGCCAGTAGGAGACTAGCGGGAGCTCCCTACGAGCAGTACTTC. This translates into CASRRLAGAPYEQYF.